A single sample is the source of the 10 T cell receptor beta chains below, sequenced in a study of blood T cell repertoires in COVID-19. This table comes from immunoSEQ multiplex PCR, and its TCRdb copy is limited to in-frame clones, with some not included. The profile covers around 700,000 clones, with 80% to 90% appearing a single time and roughly 0.25% taken by the ten largest. Sequencing was performed on peripheral blood. All receptors come from a young woman with acute or convalescent COVID-19.

The chain links TRBV19 to TRBJ2-6; unclear D gene. The V end lost 5 bases, the J end lost 0 bases, and 11 bases lay between the germline ends. This CDR3 spans 16 amino acids. The V gene's germline CDR1 is LNHDA and CDR2 SQIVND (reference sequence). The CDR3 protein is CASSGASHSGANVLTF. Here the CDR3 DNA reads TGTGCCAGTAGTGGAGCCTCTCACTCTGGGGCCAACGTCCTGACTTTC.

V and J are TRBV27 and TRBJ1-2, with D possibly matching TRBD1 (6 bases). The ends were cut back, 5 bases at V and 4 bases at J, with 14 bases in the middle. The CDR3 is 14 residues long. Looked up from germline, CDR1 is MNHEY and CDR2 is SMNVEV (reference sequence). The CDR3 region is CASSRGRGFYGYTF. CDR3 coding DNA: TGTGCCAGCAGTCGGGGAAGGGGGTTCTATGGCTACACCTTC.

Here the CDR3 reads CASGDRDYEQYF. The DNA of the CDR3 is TGTGCCAGCGGGGACAGAGACTACGAGCAGTACTTC. The V call is TRBV7-9, the J call TRBJ2-7; TRBD1 aligns across 7 bases. The CDR3 covers 12 residues. Germline V gene data show CDR1 as SEHNR and CDR2 as FQNEAQ (reference sequence). V lost 8 bases, J lost 3 bases, and 4 bases stayed unmatched. Combining the CDR3 with reference TRBV7-9 and TRBJ2-7 gives the whole variable domain DTGVSQNPRHKITKRGQNVTFRCDPISEHNRLYWYRQTLGQGPEFLTYFQNEAQLEKSRLLSDRFSAERPKGSFSTLEIQRTEQGDSAMYLCASGDRDYEQYFGPGTRLTVT.

This chain connects TRBV12-2 to TRBJ1-1. TRBV12-2 is assigned pseudogene status. This CDR3 region has 16 residues. Written as DNA, the CDR3 is TGTGCAAGTCGCTTAACGGTATTCGGGGTTAACACTGAAGCTTTCTTT. Its translation: CASRLTVFGVNTEAFF.

This sequence joins TRBV5-5 and TRBJ2-7; 8 positions agree with TRBD2. J lost 6 bases, V lost 3 bases, and 8 bases had no gene match. The CDR3 has 14 amino acids. Germline CDR1 and CDR2: SGHKS and YYEKEE (reference sequence). CDR3 in DNA: TGTGCCAGCAGCTGGCCGGGGGGGGCCTTCGAGCAGTACTTC. Translated: CASSWPGGAFEQYF.

The chain is built from TRBV6-4 and TRBJ1-2; 8 positions agree with TRBD1. The V and J ends lost 4 bases and 6 bases, in that order; junction bases with no gene match: 4. The germline V gene encodes CDR1 MRHNA and CDR2 SNTAGT. The CDR3 sequence is 13 residues long. CDR3 protein: CASSAQGEHGYTF. The CDR3 nucleotides are TGTGCCAGCAGTGCACAGGGGGAACATGGCTACACCTTC.

The V call is TRBV5-1, the J call TRBJ1-1; D gene ambiguous. The V end lost 5 bases, the J end lost 3 bases, and 8 bases lay between the germline ends. Germline V lookup: CDR1 SGHRS, CDR2 YFSETQ. This CDR3 region has 12 residues. The CDR3 nucleotides read TGCGCCAGCAGGGGTACAGACACTGAAGCTTTCTTT. Translated: CASRGTDTEAFF.

The V and J genes are TRBV4-2 and TRBJ1-4, with D hard to call. Trimming stripped 1 base from V and 4 bases from J, with 22 bases between. CDR1 and CDR2 from the germline V gene are LGHNA and YNFKEQ. CDR3 length equals 19 residues. CDR3 region: CASSQGVSLYGTVNEKLFF. CDR3 sequence (DNA): TGTGCCAGCAGCCAAGGAGTTAGTTTATACGGAACAGTTAATGAAAAACTGTTTTTT.

On this clone itself: One end of the junction is discordant with germline, which a read error may explain. This chain connects TRBV15 to TRBJ1-5; 8 bases line up with TRBD1. Germline V gene lookup returns CDR1 LNHNV and CDR2 YYDKDF (reference sequence). The CDR3 is 12 amino acids. CDR3 nucleotide sequence: TGTGCCACCAGCAGAGAATGGGACAGGCAAGATTTT. Amino acid sequence: CATSREWDRQDF.

On this clone: Additional DNA sequences in this sample encode the identical CDR3. The chain uses TRBV12-5 and TRBJ2-5; D gene unclear. The CDR3 runs to 11 residues. Trimming stripped 6 bases from V and 5 bases from J, with 7 bases between. Germline V CDR1 and CDR2: LGHNT, FRNRAP. CDR3 amino acids: CASGPRETQYF. Here the CDR3 DNA reads TGTGCTAGTGGCCCTAGGGAGACCCAGTACTTC.